A selection of T cell receptor beta chains follows, all from one sample in a study of cytomegalovirus exposure and HLA in healthy donors. Clones were read by immunoSEQ multiplex PCR, and TCRdb kept only the in-frame ones, dropping some. The sample holds approximately 150,000 clones. The sequencing sample was made of PBMCs. The receptors come from a woman aged 18-30 years in good health and CMV-seronegative. Both conserved end residues are trimmed from each CDR3. A D gene is named only where the DNA matches it firmly.

v_call: TRBV13
d_call: TRBD2
cdr3_aa: ASSFLAGGRTDTQY

v_call: TRBV7-2
d_call: TRBD1
cdr3_aa: ASSLTGTGGYGYT

v_call: TRBV5-6
d_call: .
cdr3_aa: ASSSTADSDGYT

v_call: TRBV11-3
d_call: TRBD2
cdr3_aa: ASSLAGGYNEQF

v_call: TRBV28
d_call: .
cdr3_aa: ASSWEQEGQPQH

v_call: TRBV11-3
d_call: .
cdr3_aa: ASSWGRGFATEAF

v_call: TRBV5-6
d_call: TRBD1
cdr3_aa: ASRQTGGDETQY

v_call: TRBV28
d_call: TRBD1
cdr3_aa: ASRPPGQGYEQY

v_call: TRBV9
d_call: .
cdr3_aa: ASSPSRSNEQF

v_call: TRBV4-1
d_call: .
cdr3_aa: ASSQAYGREHYGYT

v_call: TRBV9
d_call: .
cdr3_aa: ASSGPDRPDYEQY

v_call: TRBV4-3
d_call: .
cdr3_aa: ASSQAPGNQETQY

v_call: TRBV7-2
d_call: .
cdr3_aa: ASSFDTEAF

v_call: TRBV1
d_call: .
cdr3_aa: TSSQGRVACYEQY

v_call: TRBV9
d_call: .
cdr3_aa: ASSAQNTGELF

v_call: TRBV4-1
d_call: .
cdr3_aa: ASSPVGGELF

v_call: TRBV2
d_call: .
cdr3_aa: ASRDSQDQPQH

v_call: TRBV27
d_call: .
cdr3_aa: ASSPDSYGYT

v_call: TRBV4-2
d_call: .
cdr3_aa: ASSQGGTGRDRGYT

v_call: TRBV5-4
d_call: TRBD2
cdr3_aa: ASSLALAGVVETQY

v_call: TRBV6-1
d_call: TRBD1
cdr3_aa: ASMTRDRGTDTQY

v_call: TRBV7-6
d_call: .
cdr3_aa: ASSFRTLDTQY

v_call: TRBV15
d_call: TRBD1
cdr3_aa: ATSRGTGADTQY

v_call: TRBV2
d_call: .
cdr3_aa: ASIGLSGNGNTIY

v_call: TRBV30
d_call: TRBD2
cdr3_aa: AWRPLAGTYNEQF

v_call: TRBV6-5
d_call: .
cdr3_aa: ASKTPNYGYT

v_call: TRBV2
d_call: .
cdr3_aa: ASSTSGNTIY

v_call: TRBV4-1
d_call: .
cdr3_aa: ASSQTGLTLYGYT

v_call: TRBV5-1
d_call: TRBD1
cdr3_aa: ASSSRTGTYTEAF

v_call: TRBV19
d_call: TRBD2
cdr3_aa: ASSITLAGGDEQF

v_call: TRBV9
d_call: .
cdr3_aa: ASSPVIGANVLT

v_call: TRBV7-9
d_call: TRBD1
cdr3_aa: ASGLTGENTEAF

v_call: TRBV7-2
d_call: .
cdr3_aa: ASSYRESGRETQY

v_call: TRBV6-1
d_call: TRBD2
cdr3_aa: ASSSSGSEYEQY

v_call: TRBV19
d_call: TRBD2
cdr3_aa: ASSATSGRQETQY

v_call: TRBV7-6
d_call: .
cdr3_aa: ASSTGENYGYT

v_call: TRBV5-4
d_call: TRBD1
cdr3_aa: ASSSDLTGIYGYT

v_call: TRBV7-2
d_call: TRBD2
cdr3_aa: ASRSLSGSSYNEQF

v_call: TRBV28
d_call: .
cdr3_aa: ASSRDENQPQH

v_call: TRBV5-1
d_call: TRBD2
cdr3_aa: ASSPRTSGRLSSYNEQF

v_call: TRBV7-9
d_call: .
cdr3_aa: ASSFSEGGETPY

v_call: TRBV28
d_call: TRBD1
cdr3_aa: ASSSPGQGNTEAF

v_call: TRBV6-1
d_call: .
cdr3_aa: ASSESSWGRRGYT

v_call: TRBV19
d_call: TRBD2
cdr3_aa: ASSMRTSGMGEQF

v_call: TRBV19
d_call: .
cdr3_aa: ASSITGSGNTIY

v_call: TRBV18
d_call: TRBD2
cdr3_aa: ASSPPGISGNHEQF

v_call: TRBV7-9
d_call: .
cdr3_aa: ASSSSSNEKLF

v_call: TRBV21-1
d_call: .
cdr3_aa: ASSGRRAYEQY

v_call: TRBV19
d_call: TRBD1
cdr3_aa: ASRGTGETGELF

v_call: TRBV9
d_call: .
cdr3_aa: ASSVGLDSASPLH

v_call: TRBV7-7
d_call: TRBD2
cdr3_aa: ASSLGVAGENTQY

v_call: TRBV5-1
d_call: TRBD2
cdr3_aa: ASSPGLAEGGDTQY

v_call: TRBV4-2
d_call: TRBD2
cdr3_aa: ASSQLSGRASEQY

v_call: TRBV19
d_call: .
cdr3_aa: ASSISGQPFYSNQPQH

v_call: TRBV6-1
d_call: .
cdr3_aa: ASSPTSASGNTIY